The 32 T cell receptor beta chains below were found in one sample sequenced in a study of T cells expressing NK-cell markers. TCRdb reprocessed the 5' RACE reads, with one entry per CDR3 protein and no DNA. Across some 120,000 distinct CDR3 sequences, the top ten clones capture 15% to 20% of the sample. Material: blood T cells: a sorted CD56 or NKG2C T cell subset, CD4+ or CD8+ T cells, or bulk PBMC T cells (not recorded which). These TCRs come from a woman between 18 and 69 years old in good health.

This chain uses TRBV29-1 with TRBJ2-1. This CDR3 region has 13 residues. Germline V lookup: CDR1 SQVTM, CDR2 ANQGSEA. The CDR3 sequence is CSVGKGLLNEQFF.

The V call is TRBV4-1, the J call TRBJ1-2; lacking DNA, the TRBD1 call made by TCRdb goes unchecked. Germline loops: CDR1 MGHRA, CDR2 YSYEKL. CDR3 length: 16 residues. The CDR3 reads CASSQDRTEANYGYTF.

The gene calls are TRBV9 and TRBJ1-4; TCRdb proposes TRBD1, but this gene call is untestable without DNA. Looked up from germline, CDR1 is SGDLS and CDR2 is YYNGEE. This CDR3 comprises 16 residues. CDR3 residues: CASSAPDPSTNEKLFF.

V is TRBV7-9 and J is TRBJ2-5; TCRdb's assignment of TRBD1 cannot be checked, as there is no DNA. Germline values: CDR1 SEHNR, CDR2 FQNEAQ (reference sequence). The CDR3 consists of 15 residues. CDR3 residues: CASSLTRRGSETQYF.

V is TRBV28 and J is TRBJ2-1; TCRdb lists TRBD1, though no DNA is available to test this call. CDR1 and CDR2 from the germline V gene are MDHEN and SYDVKM. The length of the CDR3 is 14 residues. CDR3 loop: CASSPLGWGGSQFF.

The CDR3 region is CASSPQSNEQFF. The chain recombines TRBV9 with TRBJ2-1; TCRdb's D call of TRBD2 is untestable without DNA. CDR3 length: 12 residues. Germline-derived CDR1 and CDR2 are SGDLS and YYNGEE.

The gene calls are TRBV29-1 and TRBJ2-5; TCRdb reports TRBD1, a call that lacks DNA to check it against. In germline, CDR1 is SQVTM, CDR2 ANQGSEA. CDR3 size: 12 residues. This CDR3 is CSVEDGGETQYF.

The chain is built from TRBV5-5 and TRBJ2-1; TCRdb names TRBD1, which stays unverified in the absence of DNA. Looked up from germline, CDR1 is SGHKS and CDR2 is YYEKEE (reference sequence). The CDR3 length is 15 residues. The CDR3 sequence is CASSFLQGEFNEQFF.

The CDR3 spells CASSPGQPLEYPDTQYF. The chain joins TRBV6-1 to TRBJ2-3; TCRdb's D gene call, TRBD1, goes unchecked for lack of DNA. CDR3 length: 17 residues. Germline V gives CDR1 MNHNS, CDR2 SASEGT.

The J gene is TRBJ1-1, the V gene TRBV9; TCRdb outputs TRBD1, but without DNA this stays unchecked. The CDR3 runs to 15 residues. The germline CDR1 and CDR2 sequences are SGDLS and YYNGEE. This CDR3 reads CASSGPGYSNTEAFF.

This chain joins TRBV12-3 or TRBV12-4 and TRBJ1-5. This CDR3 is built from 15 residues. CDR3 sequence: CASSSSPYSNQPQHF.

V usage is TRBV7-2 and J usage is TRBJ2-7; TCRdb selects TRBD2, and the lack of DNA leaves this call unchecked. Per germline, CDR1 SGHTA and CDR2 FQGNSA. The CDR3 is 13 residues long. This CDR3 reads CASSLELAGEQYF.

The chain recombines TRBV7-8 with TRBJ2-1; lacking DNA, the TRBD2 call made by TCRdb goes unchecked. Germline V gene data show CDR1 as SGHVS and CDR2 as FQNEAQ. CDR3 size: 16 residues. CDR3 region: CASTLSLAGGYYEQFF.

This chain's CDR3 is CSVEGAKNIQYF. The chain links TRBV29-1 to TRBJ2-4. The CDR3 consists of 12 residues. Germline V gene lookup returns CDR1 SQVTM and CDR2 ANQGSEA.

CDR3: CSARGLAGGTDTQYF. The chain joins TRBV20-1 to TRBJ2-3; the D call of TRBD2 rests on TCRdb alone, since no DNA is present to check it. CDR3 length: 15 amino acids. The V gene's germline CDR1 is DFQATT and CDR2 SNEGSKA (reference sequence).

This rearrangement joins TRBV4-3 to TRBJ2-3. The germline CDR1 and CDR2 sequences are LGHNA and YSLEER. CDR3 length: 16 amino acids. This chain's CDR3 is CASSQEQLLITDTQYF.

This chain joins TRBV29-1 and TRBJ2-1; absent DNA, TCRdb's TRBD2 call cannot be checked. CDR1 and CDR2 (germline): SQVTM, ANQGSEA. The CDR3 is 14 amino acids. The CDR3 sequence: CSVAGTSVYNEQFF.

CDR3 region: CASSQVFPGLYGYTF. V usage is TRBV4-1 and J usage is TRBJ1-2. CDR1 is MGHRA and CDR2 is YSYEKL in the germline V gene. The CDR3 sequence is 15 residues long.

The CDR3 sequence: CASSSDLAGEYNEQFF. The chain couples TRBV7-6 to TRBJ2-1; as DNA is missing, the TRBD1 call by TCRdb cannot be tested. This CDR3 has 16 residues. The germline CDR1 and CDR2 sequences are SGHVS and FNYEAQ.

The chain has TRBV19 and TRBJ2-3; the TRBD2 assignment by TCRdb is unverifiable without DNA. The length of the CDR3 is 15 residues. Germline V gives CDR1 LNHDA, CDR2 SQIVND (reference sequence). Here the CDR3 reads CASTSLAGAGDTQYF.

This CDR3 reads CATSRDWSNQPQHF. The chain links TRBV15 to TRBJ1-5. The CDR3 spans 14 residues. Germline CDR1 LNHNV, CDR2 YYDKDF (reference sequence).

The chain is built from TRBV5-5 and TRBJ2-1; TCRdb's assignment of TRBD1 cannot be checked, as there is no DNA. The CDR3 has 16 amino acids. Per germline, CDR1 SGHKS and CDR2 YYEKEE (reference sequence). CDR3: CASSLTEDRGYNEQFF. The whole variable domain, filled in from reference TRBV5-5 and TRBJ2-1, reads DAGVTQSPTHLIKTRGQQVTLRCSPISGHKSVSWYQQVLGQGPQFIFQYYEKEERGRGNFPDRFSARQFPNYSSELNVNALLLGDSALYLCASSLTEDRGYNEQFFGPGTRLTVL.

CDR3 residues: CASSRPGQGYEQYF. This rearrangement joins TRBV7-9 to TRBJ2-7; TCRdb's D call, TRBD1, is unchecked because there is no DNA. CDR1 is SEHNR, CDR2 FQNEAQ, per germline (reference sequence). This CDR3 spans 14 amino acids. The full variable domain, in which reference TRBV7-9 and TRBJ2-7 provide the parts outside the CDR3, is DTGVSQNPRHKITKRGQNVTFRCDPISEHNRLYWYRQTLGQGPEFLTYFQNEAQLEKSRLLSDRFSAERPKGSFSTLEIQRTEQGDSAMYLCASSRPGQGYEQYFGPGTRLTVT.

This sequence joins TRBV7-3 and TRBJ2-3; TCRdb calls TRBD1, which cannot be checked without DNA. CDR1 and CDR2 (germline): SGHTA, FQGTGA. The CDR3 is made up of 14 amino acids. CDR3 protein: CASSLTGGPDTQYF.

V gene TRBV7-6 combines with J gene TRBJ2-7; TCRdb's assignment of TRBD1 cannot be checked, as there is no DNA. The CDR3 has 15 amino acids. The germline V gene has CDR1 SGHVS and CDR2 FNYEAQ. CDR3: CASSPGQGDVHEQYF.

The chain employs TRBV20-1 and TRBJ2-1; TCRdb calls TRBD1, which cannot be checked without DNA. Per the germline V gene, CDR1 is DFQATT and CDR2 is SNEGSKA (reference sequence). The CDR3 has 15 residues. The CDR3 loop reads CSARDSGDPYNEQFF.

J is TRBJ1-1 and V is TRBV12-3 or TRBV12-4. CDR3 length: 14 amino acids. CDR3 loop: CASSLAQSGPEAFF.

This sequence joins TRBV24-1 and TRBJ2-2; TCRdb outputs TRBD2, but without DNA this stays unchecked. The germline V gene has CDR1 KGHDR and CDR2 SFDVKD. The CDR3 extends over 15 amino acids. The CDR3 sequence: CATSDGGRAVGELFF.

The rearrangement joins TRBV5-6 to TRBJ2-1. Germline V gene lookup returns CDR1 SGHDT and CDR2 YYEEEE. The CDR3 is 13 residues long. CDR3: CASSLMAYNEQFF.

This rearrangement joins TRBV13 to TRBJ2-7; TCRdb reports TRBD2, a call that lacks DNA to check it against. Germline V gene lookup returns CDR1 PRHDT and CDR2 FYEKMQ (reference sequence). This CDR3 comprises 15 residues. The chain's CDR3 is CASSLDSGRSYEQYF.

The chain employs TRBV29-1 and TRBJ2-3. Germline-derived CDR1 and CDR2 are SQVTM and ANQGSEA. The length of the CDR3 is 13 residues. The CDR3 loop is CSVELGLTDTQYF.

The chain's CDR3 is CASSLVGTSTDTQYF. The J gene is TRBJ2-3, the V gene TRBV7-3. Looked up from germline, CDR1 is SGHTA and CDR2 is FQGTGA. The CDR3 runs to 15 residues.